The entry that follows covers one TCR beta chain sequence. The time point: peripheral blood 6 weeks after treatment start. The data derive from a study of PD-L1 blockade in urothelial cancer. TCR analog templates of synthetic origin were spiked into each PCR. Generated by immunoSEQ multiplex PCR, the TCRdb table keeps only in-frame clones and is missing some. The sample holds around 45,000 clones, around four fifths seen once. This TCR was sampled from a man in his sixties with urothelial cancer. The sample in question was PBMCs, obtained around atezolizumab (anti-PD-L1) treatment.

The CDR3 bases are TGTGCCAGCAGTGTTGTCGGGGGGGCGGGCACCGGGGAGCTGTTTTTT. It translates to CASSVVGGAGTGELFF. The chain recombines TRBV7-2 with TRBJ2-2; the match to TRBD2 covers 8 bases. CDR3 length equals 16 residues. Trimming cost V 6 bases and J 4 bases; bases outside gene matches: 10. The V gene's germline CDR1 is SGHTA and CDR2 FQGNSA. The full variable domain, completed using reference TRBV7-2 and TRBJ2-2, is GAGVSQSPSNKVTEKGKDVELRCDPISGHTALYWYRQSLGQGLEFLIYFQGNSAPDKSGLPSDRFSAERTGGSVSTLTIQRTQQEDSAVYLCASSVVGGAGTGELFFGEGSRLTVL.